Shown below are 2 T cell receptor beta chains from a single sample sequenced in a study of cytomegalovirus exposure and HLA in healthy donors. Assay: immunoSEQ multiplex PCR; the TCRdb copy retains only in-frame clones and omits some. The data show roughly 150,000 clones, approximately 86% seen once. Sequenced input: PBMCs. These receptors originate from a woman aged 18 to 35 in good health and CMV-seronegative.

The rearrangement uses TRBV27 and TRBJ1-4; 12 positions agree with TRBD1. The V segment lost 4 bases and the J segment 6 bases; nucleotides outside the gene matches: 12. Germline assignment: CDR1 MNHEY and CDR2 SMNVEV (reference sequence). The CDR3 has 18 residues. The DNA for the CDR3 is TGTGCCAGCAGTTCTTATACCGGGACAGGGGGCGACGATGAAAAACTGTTTTTT. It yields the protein CASSSYTGTGGDDEKLFF.

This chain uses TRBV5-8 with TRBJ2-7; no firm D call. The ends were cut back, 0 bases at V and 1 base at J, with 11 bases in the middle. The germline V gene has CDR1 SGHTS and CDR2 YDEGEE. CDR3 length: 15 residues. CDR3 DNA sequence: TGTGCCAGCAGCTTGGCCTCGGTAGATTCCTACGAGCAGTACTTC. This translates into CASSLASVDSYEQYF.